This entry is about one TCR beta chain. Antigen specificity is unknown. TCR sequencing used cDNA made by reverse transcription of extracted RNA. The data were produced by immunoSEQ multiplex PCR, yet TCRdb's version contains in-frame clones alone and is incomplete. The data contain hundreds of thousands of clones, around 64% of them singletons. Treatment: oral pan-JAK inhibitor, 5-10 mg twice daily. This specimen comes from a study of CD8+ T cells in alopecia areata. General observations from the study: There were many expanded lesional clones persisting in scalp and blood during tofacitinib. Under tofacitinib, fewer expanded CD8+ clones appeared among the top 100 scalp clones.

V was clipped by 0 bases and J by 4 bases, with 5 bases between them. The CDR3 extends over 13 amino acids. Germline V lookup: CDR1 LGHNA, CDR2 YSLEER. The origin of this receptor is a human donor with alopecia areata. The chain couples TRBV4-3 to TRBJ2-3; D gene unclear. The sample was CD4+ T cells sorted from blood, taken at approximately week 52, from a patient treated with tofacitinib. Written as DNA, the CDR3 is TGCGCCAGCAGCCAAGACGGATCAGATACGCAGTATTTT. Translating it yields CASSQDGSDTQYF.